What follows are 5 T cell receptor beta chains derived from one specimen sequenced in a study of post-analysis software for immune sequencing data. The study's findings and limits: Roughly five TRBV segments appeared more often in patients than in controls, and TRBV5-6, TRBV5-1 and TRBV20-1 were among these.

The antigens of these receptors remain unknown. Built from TCR beta cDNA, the libraries had unique molecular identifiers in them. TCRdb ran MiXCR on the PCR reads and lists one entry per CDR3 protein. The data hold approximately 770,000 distinct CDR3 sequences, with under 60% observed a single time. The specimen sequenced was blood. The receptors originated from a girl aged 10 to 17 with multiple sclerosis.

The rearrangement links TRBV4-1 to TRBJ1-4, with TRBD1 matching over 7 bases. CDR1 and CDR2 (germline): MGHRA, YSYEKL. The CDR3 is made up of 16 amino acids. Germline trimming cut 0 bases from V and 8 bases from J; bases unmatched to any gene: 9. In DNA form, the CDR3 reads TGCGCCAGCAGCCAAGAGGAGAGACAGGGTGGGGAAAAACTGTTTTTT. Translated, it gives CASSQEERQGGEKLFF.

The CDR3 DNA reads as TGTGCCAGCAGCTTCCTAAGTGGCAGGGCGACGGACACTGAAGCTTTCTTT. The encoded protein is CASSFLSGRATDTEAFF. This chain links TRBV5-6 with TRBJ1-1, with a tentative D call TRBD1 (5 bases). Per germline, CDR1 SGHDT and CDR2 YYEEEE. Trimming shortened V by 2 bases and J by 3 bases, and 20 bases separated the two germline ends. The CDR3 spans 17 residues.

CDR3 nucleotide sequence: TGCGCCAGCAGCCTCCGACAGGATAGCGCAGGTACGCAGTATTTT. Its protein is CASSLRQDSAGTQYF. V gene TRBV5-1 combines with J gene TRBJ2-3, with D possibly TRBD1 on 6 matching bases. Per germline, CDR1 SGHRS and CDR2 YFSETQ. The CDR3 length is 15 residues. The ends were cut back, 4 bases at V and 8 bases at J, with 20 bases in the middle.

This clonotype was seen a few times. This sequence joins TRBV20-1 and TRBJ1-2; D possibly corresponds to TRBD1 (6 bases). This CDR3 contains 13 residues. Germline lookup yields CDR1 DFQATT and CDR2 SNEGSKA (reference sequence). V lost 5 bases, J lost 0 bases, and 10 bases lay in between. The CDR3 sequence: CSAPTGTNYGYTF. CDR3 bases: TGCAGTGCTCCCACAGGGACTAACTATGGCTACACCTTC.

The CDR3 spells CASSGDRLRERERYYEQFF. The CDR3 DNA is TGTGCCAGCAGTGGAGACAGGCTGCGAGAACGGGAGAGGTATTATGAGCAGTTCTTC. This sequence joins TRBV6-1 and TRBJ2-1; possibly TRBD1 or TRBD2 for D (6 bases each). Trimming stripped 4 bases from V and 8 bases from J, with 30 bases between. Germline values: CDR1 MNHNS, CDR2 SASEGT. The CDR3 is 19 residues long.